The T cell receptor beta chain under discussion was sequenced for a study of cytomegalovirus exposure and HLA in healthy donors. As for the study in general: The same platform was used for the roughly 120 validation repertoires and the roughly 600 first-cohort repertoires, a later analysis reported.

A remark on this clone: The antigen is undetermined.

Study results and limitations: The authors listed around 150 TCR beta chains as cytomegalovirus-associated.

The length of the CDR3 is 17 residues. Germline V CDR1 and CDR2: LNHDA, SQIVND (reference sequence). The V and J ends lost 0 bases and 3 bases respectively, with 18 bases between them. Repertoires were generated with immunoSEQ multiplex PCR, while TCRdb's copy carries only in-frame clones and drops some. The sample consists of about 170,000 clones, around 92% of them appearing once. The rearrangement joins TRBV19 to TRBJ2-7; a weak D match, TRBD2 (6 bases). The origin of this receptor is a man younger than 30 in good health and CMV-seropositive. The sample was PBMCs. The CDR3 loop reads CASSIDPRDSLDYEQYF. CDR3 bases: TGTGCCAGTAGTATAGATCCCCGGGACTCCCTGGACTACGAGCAGTACTTC. Full variable domain (rest looked up from reference TRBV19 and TRBJ2-7): DGGITQSPKYLFRKEGQNVTLSCEQNLNHDAMYWYRQDPGQGLRLIYYSQIVNDFQKGDIAEGYSVSREKKESFPLTVTSAQKNPTAFYLCASSIDPRDSLDYEQYFGPGTRLTVT.